Listed here is a single T cell receptor (beta chain). The target antigen is unknown. With a much larger clone just one base away, this may be a read error. In this CDR3 the conserved last residue, phenylalanine or tryptophan, is missing, so a read error is likely. The CDR3 sequence is 17 residues long. This entry is derived from a study of molecular identifiers for immune sequencing clone quantification. Sorting was used to obtain naive CD8 T cells (CD8+CD4-CCR7+CD45RA+). TCRdb reprocessed the PCR reads via MiXCR and lists one record per CDR3 protein. The table includes about 640,000 distinct CDR3 sequences, less than 20% detected once. General observations from the study: Barcode-sharing identical TCR molecules could underestimate highly expanded clone sizes. In naive cells, under 1% of molecules belonged to clones above 20 RNA copies, against over 99% in effector cells.

Input material: naive CD8+ T cells from blood, with Jurkat cell RNA spiked in. Subset here: FACS-sorted CD8+CD4-CCR7+CD45RA+ naive T cells. The chain links TRBV5-3 to TRBJ1-4; no clear D gene. TRBV5-3 is treated as an ORF (open reading frame) with a function not yet certain. This sequence was found in a human donor in good health. Some libraries in this study had Jurkat cell RNA spiked in. The CDR3 DNA is TGTGCCAGCAGCTTTTCGGACGGAGGGCAGTTCAATGAAAAACTGTTTCTT. Translation: CASSFSDGGQFNEKLFL.